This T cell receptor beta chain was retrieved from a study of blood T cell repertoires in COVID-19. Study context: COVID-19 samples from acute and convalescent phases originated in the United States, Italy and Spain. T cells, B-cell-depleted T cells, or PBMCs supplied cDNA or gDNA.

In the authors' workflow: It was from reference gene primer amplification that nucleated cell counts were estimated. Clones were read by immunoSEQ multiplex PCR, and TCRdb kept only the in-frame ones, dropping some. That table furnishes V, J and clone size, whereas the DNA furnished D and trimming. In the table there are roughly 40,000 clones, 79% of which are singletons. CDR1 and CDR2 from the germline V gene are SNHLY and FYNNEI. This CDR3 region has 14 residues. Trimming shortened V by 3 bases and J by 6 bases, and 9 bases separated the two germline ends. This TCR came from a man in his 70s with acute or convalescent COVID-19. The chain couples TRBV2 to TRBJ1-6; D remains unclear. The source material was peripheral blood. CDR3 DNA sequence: TGTGCCAGCAGTGAGACGAGGTTTAATTCACCCCTCCACTTT. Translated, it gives CASSETRFNSPLHF.